Shown below are 10 T cell receptor beta chains from a single sample sequenced in a study of technical replicates of blood from a handful of donors. Here immunoSEQ multiplex PCR was the method, and the copy in TCRdb shows in-frame clones only, minus some. The sample records about 72,000 clones, over 95% being singletons. The sample comprised T cells isolated from PBMCs. The receptor source for this set is a human donor in good health.

The chain couples TRBV9 to TRBJ2-3; 9 positions match TRBD1. The V segment lost 7 bases and the J segment 3 bases; nucleotides outside the gene matches: 15. The CDR3 loop spans 17 amino acids. The germline CDR1 and CDR2 sequences are SGDLS and YYNGEE. The CDR3 nucleotides are TGTGCCAGCGGTCCCCGGGTTGGGACAGGGCGAACAGATACGCAGTATTTT. This encodes CASGPRVGTGRTDTQYF. Based on the CDR3 plus reference TRBV9 and TRBJ2-3, the full variable domain is DSGVTQTPKHLITATGQRVTLRCSPRSGDLSVYWYQQSLDQGLQFLIQYYNGEERAKGNILERFSAQQFPDLHSELNLSSLELGDSALYFCASGPRVGTGRTDTQYFGPGTRLTVL.

The chain carries TRBV28 and TRBJ2-7, with 10 bases fitting TRBD1. The germline CDR1 and CDR2 sequences are MDHEN and SYDVKM. This CDR3 contains 15 residues. J gave up 3 bases and V 2 bases, and 4 bases lay outside the gene matches. CDR3 sequence: CASSLPGTGVYEQYF. In nucleotides, the CDR3 is TGTGCCAGCAGTTTACCTGGGACAGGGGTCTACGAGCAGTACTTC.

V is TRBV7-8 and J is TRBJ2-7, with 7 positions matching TRBD2. With V trimmed by 5 bases and J by 3 bases, 19 bases remained unmatched. This CDR3 region has 18 residues. CDR1 and CDR2 from the germline V gene are SGHVS and FQNEAQ. The CDR3 loop is CASSEMSRSGALIYEQYF. In DNA, the CDR3 is TGTGCCAGCAGCGAGATGTCACGGAGCGGGGCCCTTATCTACGAGCAGTACTTC.

This chain links TRBV5-1 with TRBJ2-3; 8 nucleotides agree with TRBD1. Germline CDR1 reads SGHRS; CDR2 reads YFSETQ. This CDR3 is 15 amino acids long. The V and J ends lost 4 bases and 2 bases, in that order; junction bases with no gene match: 6. The CDR3 nucleotides are TGCGCCAGCAGCCCCGGGACAGGAGACACAGATACGCAGTATTTT. This sequence encodes CASSPGTGDTDTQYF.

The chain joins TRBV7-9 to TRBJ1-5, with 9 bases aligning to TRBD1. V lost 5 bases and J lost 10; bases outside the gene matches: 9. Per the germline V gene, CDR1 is SEHNR and CDR2 is FQNEAQ (reference sequence). The CDR3 extends over 14 amino acids. The CDR3 protein is CASSRGQGVLPQHF. In DNA form, the CDR3 reads TGTGCCAGCAGCAGGGGACAGGGCGTTCTCCCCCAGCATTTT.

The genes are TRBV5-1 and TRBJ2-5; no clear D. This CDR3 comprises 15 residues. V was pared by 0 bases and J by 3 bases, with 12 bases between. Germline V CDR1 and CDR2: SGHRS, YFSETQ. The CDR3 region is CASSLVPGPEETQYF. CDR3 sequence (DNA): TGCGCCAGCAGCTTGGTACCAGGTCCCGAAGAGACCCAGTACTTC.

The V and J genes are TRBV4-1 and TRBJ2-1; 8 bases agree with TRBD2. J lost 7 bases, V lost 4 bases, and 12 bases had no gene match. The CDR3 covers 16 residues. CDR1 MGHRA and CDR2 YSYEKL come from the germline V gene. The CDR3 coding sequence is TGCGCCAGCAGCCTCGGGGAGGTAGCGGGACGGAATGAGCAGTTCTTC. It specifies CASSLGEVAGRNEQFF.

The rearrangement links TRBV7-9 to TRBJ2-4; 8 bases map to TRBD1. CDR3 length equals 14 residues. Germline CDR1 and CDR2: SEHNR and FQNEAQ (reference sequence). The V gene end was trimmed by 5 bases and the J gene end by 6 bases; junction bases not matched to a gene: 6. Here the CDR3 DNA reads TGTGCCAGCAGCCCCGGACAGGGAAGAAACATTCAGTACTTC. Translating gives CASSPGQGRNIQYF. The complete variable domain, with remaining parts taken from reference TRBV7-9 and TRBJ2-4, reads DTGVSQNPRHKITKRGQNVTFRCDPISEHNRLYWYRQTLGQGPEFLTYFQNEAQLEKSRLLSDRFSAERPKGSFSTLEIQRTEQGDSAMYLCASSPGQGRNIQYFGAGTRLSVL.

This chain links TRBV19 with TRBJ1-1, with TRBD1 matching over 7 bases. V dropped 6 bases and J dropped 1; count of bases not matched to a gene: 5. CDR1 and CDR2 (germline): LNHDA, SQIVND (reference sequence). This CDR3 region has 14 residues. CDR3 sequence reads: CASRSDRENTEAFF. CDR3 in DNA: TGTGCCAGTAGATCAGACAGGGAGAACACTGAAGCTTTCTTT.

The J gene is TRBJ2-3, the V gene TRBV19; tentative D call: TRBD2 (5 bases). Germline V gene data show CDR1 as LNHDA and CDR2 as SQIVND (reference sequence). The CDR3 spans 14 residues. V was pared by 8 bases and J by 0 bases, with 12 bases between. In nucleotides, the CDR3 is TGTGCCAGTGGAGGCGGGTTTAGCACAGATACGCAGTATTTT. Its protein product is CASGGGFSTDTQYF.